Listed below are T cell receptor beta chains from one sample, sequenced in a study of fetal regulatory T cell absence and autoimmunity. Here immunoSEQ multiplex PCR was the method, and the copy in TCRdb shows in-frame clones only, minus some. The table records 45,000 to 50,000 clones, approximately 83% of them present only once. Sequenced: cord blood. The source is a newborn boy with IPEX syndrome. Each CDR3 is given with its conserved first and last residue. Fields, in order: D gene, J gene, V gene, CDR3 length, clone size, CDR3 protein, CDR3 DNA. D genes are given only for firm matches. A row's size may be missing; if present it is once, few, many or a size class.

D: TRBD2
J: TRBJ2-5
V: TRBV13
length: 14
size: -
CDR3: CASSFGTSRETQYF
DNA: TGTGCCAGCAGCTTCGGGACTAGCAGGGAGACCCAGTACTTC

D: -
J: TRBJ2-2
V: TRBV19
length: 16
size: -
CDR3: CASSIAWGRNTGELFF
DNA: TGTGCCAGTAGTATAGCCTGGGGAAGGAACACCGGGGAGCTGTTTTTT

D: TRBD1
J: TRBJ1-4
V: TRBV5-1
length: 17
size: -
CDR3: CASSLLPEGAANEKLFF
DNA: TGCGCCAGCAGCTTATTACCCGAGGGGGCGGCTAATGAAAAACTGTTTTTT

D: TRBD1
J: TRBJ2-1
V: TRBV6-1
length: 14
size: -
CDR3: CASSERTGDRKQFF
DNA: TGTGCCAGCAGTGAAAGGACAGGGGATCGGAAGCAGTTCTTC

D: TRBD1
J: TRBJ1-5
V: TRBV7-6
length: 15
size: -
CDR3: CASSLDRGFEEPQHF
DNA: TGTGCCAGCAGCTTAGACAGGGGGTTCGAGGAGCCCCAGCATTTT

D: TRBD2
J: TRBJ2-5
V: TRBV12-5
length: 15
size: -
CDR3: CASGVRAGGGEGQYF
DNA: TGTGCTAGTGGTGTAAGAGCGGGAGGAGGCGAAGGCCAGTACTTC

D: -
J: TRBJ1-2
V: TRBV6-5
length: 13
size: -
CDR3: CATPTREIFGYTF
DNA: TGTGCCACCCCGACCCGGGAGATATTTGGCTACACCTTC

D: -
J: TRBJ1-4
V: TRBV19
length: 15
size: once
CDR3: CASSTPGTGKEKLFF
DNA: TGTGCCAGTAGTACCCCGGGAACAGGCAAGGAAAAACTGTTTTTT

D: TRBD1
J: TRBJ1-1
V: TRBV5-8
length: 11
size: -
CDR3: CASSQGAGAFF
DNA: TGTGCCAGCAGCCAGGGGGCGGGAGCTTTCTTT

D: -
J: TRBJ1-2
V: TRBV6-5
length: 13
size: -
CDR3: CASSYAGTYGYTF
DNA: TGTGCCAGCAGTTACGCGGGTACCTATGGCTACACCTTC